These 2 T cell receptor beta chains were sequenced from one sample in a study of control samples from healthy donors and cancer patients. TCRdb's table, derived via immunoSEQ multiplex PCR, lists solely in-frame clones and lacks some. The sample lists more than 95,000 clones; 87% were seen once. The sample comprised blood. These receptors were obtained from a man between 60 and 75 years old in good health.

The rearrangement links TRBV19 to TRBJ1-2, with D unresolved. The CDR3 covers 13 residues. Looked up from germline, CDR1 is LNHDA and CDR2 is SQIVND (reference sequence). Deletions cut 7 bases from V and 4 bases from J, with 13 bases between. CDR3 DNA: TGTGCCAGTAAGGAGGCGGAGATCTATGGCTACACCTTC. It specifies CASKEAEIYGYTF.

The V gene is TRBV18, the J gene TRBJ1-3, with D unresolved. Trimming pared 1 base from V and 0 bases from J, leaving 16 bases between. Germline-derived CDR1 and CDR2 are KGHSH and LQKENI. The CDR3 has 18 residues. For the CDR3, the DNA is TGTGCCAGCTCACCACTCAAGGTCCTGGGCAGCTCTGGAAACACCATATATTTT. Translation gives CASSPLKVLGSSGNTIYF.